Presented here are 26 T cell receptor beta chains from one specimen sequenced in a study of molecular identifiers for immune sequencing clone quantification. MiXCR, applied by TCRdb to the PCR reads, yields one record per CDR3 protein. There are under 650,000 distinct CDR3 sequences in the sample; about 20% occur only once, and about 0.9% lies in the top ten. The sequenced sample was naive CD8+ T cells from blood, with Jurkat cell RNA spiked in. Subset meaning: FACS-sorted CD8+CD4-CCR7+CD45RA+ naive T cells. The receptors here all came from a human donor in good health. Some libraries in this study had Jurkat cell RNA spiked in.

In regard to this clonotype: This clone may be a read error of a much larger clone one base away. The chain has TRBV7-3 and TRBJ2-3, with TRBD2 identical over 7 bases. The germline gives CDR1 SGHTA, CDR2 FQGTGA. CDR3 size: 15 residues. The CDR3 here is CASSLIPSGGDAQYF. The CDR3, as DNA: TGTGCCAGCAGCTTAATCCCTAGCGGTGGAGATGCGCAGTATTTT.

There are a few counts of this clonotype. The chain couples TRBV5-6 to TRBJ1-5; D unclear. CDR3 length: 12 amino acids. Germline-derived CDR1 and CDR2 are SGHDT and YYEEEE. V lost 4 bases and J 5 bases, leaving 7 bases between the germline ends. This chain's CDR3 is CASSVTDQPQHF. CDR3 nucleotides: TGTGCCAGCAGCGTTACAGATCAGCCCCAGCATTTT.

Turning to this clonotype: A read error may be the cause here, since a much bigger clone is one base away. The J gene is TRBJ1-5, the V gene TRBV27; 7 nucleotides line up with TRBD1. J was trimmed by 3 bases and V by 2 bases; bases with no gene match: 1. Germline V gene data show CDR1 as MNHEY and CDR2 as SMNVEV (reference sequence). This CDR3 has 14 amino acids. DNA for the CDR3: TGTGCCAGCAGTTTAGGGACAGCCAATCAGCCCCAGCATTTT. This translates into CASSLGTANQPQHF.

Only a few counts were recorded for this clonotype. The V and J genes are TRBV3-1 and TRBJ2-3; unclear D gene. The ends were cut back, 1 base at V and 0 bases at J, with 8 bases in the middle. The CDR3 is made up of 15 amino acids. Germline CDR1 and CDR2: LGHDT and YNNKEL (reference sequence). CDR3 residues: CASSQATASTDTQYF. The CDR3 DNA reads as TGTGCCAGCAGCCAAGCTACAGCGAGCACAGATACGCAGTATTTT.

To note about this clonotype: A much larger clone sits a single nucleotide away, making a read error possible. V is TRBV7-9 and J is TRBJ2-7, with 9 bases that match TRBD2. The V gene's germline CDR1 is SEHNR and CDR2 FQNEAQ (reference sequence). The CDR3 sequence is 14 residues long. CDR3 nucleotide sequence: TGTGCCAGCAGCTCAGTAGCGGGAGTTAACGAGCGGTACTTC. Its translation: CASSSVAGVNERYF.

The chain couples TRBV12-3 or TRBV12-4 to TRBJ2-1; 10 nucleotides match TRBD2. The CDR3 runs 16 residues. The J segment lost 7 bases and the V segment lost 2 bases, leaving 8 bases of the junction unmatched. CDR3 region: CASSLPVGTSVNEQFF. Written as DNA, the CDR3 is TGTGCCAGCAGTTTACCAGTGGGGACTAGCGTGAATGAGCAGTTCTTC.

V and J are TRBV18 and TRBJ2-7, with a tentative D call TRBD1 (5 bases). Germline assignment: CDR1 KGHSH and CDR2 LQKENI. The CDR3 has 15 amino acids. Trimming stripped 3 bases from V and 6 bases from J, with 18 bases between. The CDR3 sequence: CASSPGPGGAIEQYF. CDR3 sequence (DNA): TGTGCCAGCTCACCGGGGCCGGGTGGCGCGATCGAGCAGTACTTC.

The chain is built from TRBV6-5 and TRBJ1-6; D is unresolved. V lost 5 bases to trimming and J lost 4 bases, with 6 bases between them. In germline, CDR1 is MNHEY, CDR2 SVGAGI. The CDR3 runs to 13 residues. DNA for the CDR3: TGTGCCAGCAGTGCCGGATATAATTCACCCCTCCACTTT. Protein product: CASSAGYNSPLHF.

With respect to this clonotype: One end of the junction is discordant with germline, which a read error may explain. The chain carries TRBV6-2 or TRBV6-3 and TRBJ1-1; TRBD1 agrees at 12 bases. The CDR3 length is 15 residues. CDR1 MNHEY and CDR2 SVGEGT come from the germline V gene. The CDR3 sequence: CVSSYSGTGGTEALF. The CDR3 DNA reads TGTGTCAGCAGTTACTCTGGGACAGGGGGCACTGAAGCTCTCTTT.

This clonotype showed up just once. A read error may be the cause here, since a much bigger clone is one base away. This chain uses TRBV30 with TRBJ1-4; D is perhaps TRBD1 (5 bases). CDR3 length equals 15 residues. Germline V lookup: CDR1 GTSNPN, CDR2 SVGIG (reference sequence). Trimming cost V 0 bases and J 5 bases, with 13 bases left between them. The CDR3 loop is CAWSVLPAGNEKLFF. CDR3 sequence (DNA): TGTGCCTGGAGTGTTCTCCCGGCAGGGAATGAAAAACTGTTTTTT.

This clonotype has at least ten counts. The V gene is TRBV20-1, the J gene TRBJ2-7; D remains ambiguous. CDR3 length: 14 amino acids. Germline CDR1 DFQATT, CDR2 SNEGSKA (reference sequence). The V and J ends lost 0 bases and 0 bases respectively, with 9 bases between them. The CDR3 is CSARDYRLSYEQYF. Here the CDR3 DNA reads TGCAGTGCTAGAGATTATCGCCTCTCCTACGAGCAGTACTTC.

The chain carries TRBV6-6 and TRBJ2-1, with TRBD1 identical over 8 bases. V dropped 8 bases and J dropped 2; count of bases not matched to a gene: 5. The germline V gene encodes CDR1 MNHNY and CDR2 SVGAGI (reference sequence). This CDR3 comprises 14 residues. The CDR3 reads CASQGARTYNEQFF. DNA of the CDR3: TGTGCCAGCCAGGGGGCTAGGACCTACAATGAGCAGTTCTTC.

The gene calls are TRBV19 and TRBJ2-1, with 8 bases that match TRBD1. With V trimmed by 8 bases and J by 5 bases, 11 bases remained unmatched. Per the germline V gene, CDR1 is LNHDA and CDR2 is SQIVND (reference sequence). The CDR3 has 15 residues. In nucleotides, the CDR3 is TGTGCCAGTGCGCCGGTAGGACAGGGAAACAATGAGCAGTTCTTC. It codes for CASAPVGQGNNEQFF.

This clonotype was observed many times. V and J are TRBV4-3 and TRBJ2-3, with D maybe TRBD1 (6 bases). In germline, CDR1 is LGHNA, CDR2 YSLEER. Trimming cost V 4 bases and J 0 bases, with 11 bases left between them. This CDR3 contains 15 residues. The CDR3 here is CASSPRQASTDTQYF. DNA of the CDR3: TGCGCCAGCAGCCCGCGACAGGCGAGCACAGATACGCAGTATTTT.

The chain carries TRBV5-6 and TRBJ1-1; D may be TRBD1 (6 bases). The CDR3 is 14 amino acids. Looked up from germline, CDR1 is SGHDT and CDR2 is YYEEEE. V gave up 3 bases and J gave up 4 bases, with 13 bases separating them. The CDR3 DNA reads TGTGCCAGCAGCTCAGGGGTCTGGTCCACTGAAGCTTTCTTT. Its translation is CASSSGVWSTEAFF. The full variable domain, rest sourced from reference TRBV5-6 and TRBJ1-1, is DAGVTQSPTHLIKTRGQQVTLRCSPKSGHDTVSWYQQALGQGPQFIFQYYEEEERQRGNFPDRFSGHQFPNYSSELNVNALLLGDSALYLCASSSGVWSTEAFFGQGTRLTVV.

In the case of this clonotype: Possible read error: a much larger clone is one base away. The chain combines TRBV4-1 with TRBJ2-2, with 11 bases matching TRBD2. Germline CDR1 and CDR2: MGHRA and YSYEKL. The CDR3 spans 16 residues. The CDR3 bases are TGCGCCAGCAGTATAGCGGGGGGGCCTAACACCGGGGAGCTGGTTTTT. This gives the protein CASSIAGGPNTGELVF.

This clonotype was observed many times. This chain uses TRBV6-5 with TRBJ2-7; D not resolved. CDR3 size: 14 residues. The ends were cut back, 0 bases at V and 1 base at J, with 7 bases in the middle. Germline-derived CDR1 and CDR2 are MNHEY and SVGAGI. This chain's CDR3 is CASSYSGQSYEQYF. In DNA form, the CDR3 reads TGTGCCAGCAGTTACTCGGGTCAGTCCTACGAGCAGTACTTC.

This clonotype was counted between two and nine times. The chain uses TRBV28 and TRBJ2-7, with 10 bases fitting TRBD2. Unmatched junction bases numbered 5, after V lost 6 bases and J lost 3 bases. The CDR3 has 14 amino acids. Per the germline V gene, CDR1 is MDHEN and CDR2 is SYDVKM. This CDR3 reads CASRGGLASYEQYF. CDR3 bases: TGTGCCAGCAGGGGGGGACTAGCGAGCTACGAGCAGTACTTC.

This clonotype showed up many times. V is TRBV19 and J is TRBJ1-1; D may be TRBD1 (5 bases). The CDR3 is 16 amino acids. V gave up 3 bases and J gave up 3 bases, with 17 bases separating them. Germline V CDR1 and CDR2: LNHDA, SQIVND (reference sequence). DNA of the CDR3: TGTGCCAGTAGTATTTCGTTATATGGGGGTTACACTGAAGCTTTCTTT. This codes for CASSISLYGGYTEAFF.

There are a few counts of this clonotype. CDR3 loop: CASSQDRIGIYEQYF. CDR3 DNA: TGCGCCAGCAGCCAAGATCGCATAGGTATCTACGAGCAGTACTTC. J is TRBJ2-7 and V is TRBV4-3; no reliable D call. Trimming pared 0 bases from V and 3 bases from J, leaving 12 bases between. The CDR3 is made up of 15 amino acids. Germline V gene sequence: CDR1 LGHNA, CDR2 YSLEER.

As regards this clonotype: This may come from a read error, since a much larger clone is one base off. J is TRBJ2-3 and V is TRBV19; TRBD1 is a possible D gene (5 bases). The CDR3 consists of 14 residues. The germline gives CDR1 LNHDA, CDR2 SQIVND (reference sequence). V was shortened by 9 bases and J by 2 bases, with 15 bases between the two germline ends. The CDR3 nucleotides are TGTGCCAGCGCGCACAGACAGTTCACAGATACGCAGTATTTT. Translating gives CASAHRQFTDTQYF.

This clonotype was detected many times. The chain carries TRBV7-2 and TRBJ1-5; D is uncertain. Trimming cost V 1 base and J 0 bases, with 13 bases left between them. This CDR3 comprises 17 residues. Germline-derived CDR1 and CDR2 are SGHTA and FQGNSA. The CDR3 protein is CASSLGGGYYSNQPQHF. Here the CDR3 DNA reads TGTGCCAGCAGCTTAGGAGGAGGGTATTATAGCAATCAGCCCCAGCATTTT. Full variable domain (rest looked up from reference TRBV7-2 and TRBJ1-5): GAGVSQSPSNKVTEKGKDVELRCDPISGHTALYWYRQSLGQGLEFLIYFQGNSAPDKSGLPSDRFSAERTGGSVSTLTIQRTQQEDSAVYLCASSLGGGYYSNQPQHFGDGTRLSIL.

This clonotype has at least ten counts. The J gene is TRBJ2-3, the V gene TRBV20-1; no firm D call. V lost 6 bases and J lost 3, with 16 bases in between. Germline CDR1 is DFQATT and CDR2 is SNEGSKA (reference sequence). This CDR3 has 14 amino acids. CDR3 loop: CSALSGVKTDTQYF. CDR3 bases: TGCAGTGCCCTCAGTGGGGTTAAGACAGATACGCAGTATTTT.

This clonotype was detected many times. The gene calls are TRBV27 and TRBJ2-7; D may match TRBD1 or TRBD2 (5 bases each). V was shortened by 5 bases and J by 2 bases, with 13 bases between the two germline ends. Germline V gene lookup returns CDR1 MNHEY and CDR2 SMNVEV (reference sequence). The CDR3 runs 14 residues. Here the CDR3 reads CASSAGTSAYEQYF. The CDR3 coding sequence is TGTGCCAGCAGTGCCGGGACCTCTGCCTACGAGCAGTACTTC.

In this sample, this clonotype turned up a few times. J is TRBJ2-5 and V is TRBV7-2; D call uncertain. The CDR3 runs 15 residues. CDR1 and CDR2 (germline): SGHTA, FQGNSA. The V and J ends lost 4 bases and 1 base respectively, with 13 bases between them. CDR3 DNA sequence: TGTGCCAGCAGCTCCCAGGACCGAATCCAAGAGACCCAGTACTTC. Its protein product is CASSSQDRIQETQYF.

The V and J genes are TRBV28 and TRBJ2-5; perhaps TRBD2 as D (6 bases). The CDR3 runs 15 residues. V was clipped by 11 bases and J by 4 bases, with 23 bases between them. The V gene's germline CDR1 is MDHEN and CDR2 SYDVKM. CDR3 sequence reads: CACRNTESGLETQYF. Here the CDR3 DNA reads TGTGCCTGCCGCAACACAGAGAGCGGGTTAGAGACCCAGTACTTC.